Below, 6 T cell receptor beta chains from the same sample are listed, as sequenced in a study of CXCR3-negative and CXCR3-positive naive CD8 T cells. General study points: TRB CDR3s were more hydrophobic in CXCR3-positive than in CXCR3-negative naive cells.

Antigen specificity for these receptors is unknown. The authors prepared UMI-labeled TRB cDNA libraries by 5' RACE. TCRdb re-called the 5' RACE reads and gives one entry per CDR3 protein, without DNA. The data show around 66,000 distinct CDR3 sequences, and the top ten clones hold around 5%. The specimen was naive CXCR3+ CD8+ T cells from blood. Subset noted: CD45RO-CCR7+CD27+CD95- naive CD8+ T cells expressing CXCR3 (TNR3+). Source of these receptors: a human donor in good health. Some clones in this sample may be carry-over from other donors' samples.

V gene TRBV6-6 combines with J gene TRBJ1-6; TCRdb returns TRBD1, unconfirmable since there is no DNA. The CDR3 is 17 amino acids. Germline values: CDR1 MNHNY, CDR2 SVGAGI (reference sequence). The chain's CDR3 is CASSYPDRVSYNSPLHF.

The chain has TRBV7-2 and TRBJ2-7. The CDR3 is 13 amino acids. Germline loops: CDR1 SGHTA, CDR2 FQGNSA. The CDR3 loop is CASSLLSGSEQYF.

This chain joins TRBV28 and TRBJ2-7; the TCRdb D gene call, TRBD2, has no DNA to confirm it. CDR1 MDHEN and CDR2 SYDVKM come from the germline V gene. This CDR3 is 13 amino acids long. The CDR3 sequence: CASSLGEGDEQYF.

The gene calls are TRBV29-1 and TRBJ2-2; without DNA, the TCRdb call of TRBD2 cannot be checked. Germline V gives CDR1 SQVTM, CDR2 ANQGSEA. The CDR3 extends over 12 amino acids. CDR3 amino acids: CSVEGGSGSLFF.

The J gene is TRBJ1-1, the V gene TRBV29-1; the D gene TCRdb calls, TRBD1, cannot be checked with no DNA. Germline V gives CDR1 SQVTM, CDR2 ANQGSEA. The CDR3 spans 12 residues. The CDR3: CSGIRDRGEAFF.

This chain connects TRBV19 to TRBJ2-5. Germline V lookup: CDR1 LNHDA, CDR2 SQIVND (reference sequence). This CDR3 comprises 17 residues. CDR3 protein: CASSTGFRGEQVLAQYF.